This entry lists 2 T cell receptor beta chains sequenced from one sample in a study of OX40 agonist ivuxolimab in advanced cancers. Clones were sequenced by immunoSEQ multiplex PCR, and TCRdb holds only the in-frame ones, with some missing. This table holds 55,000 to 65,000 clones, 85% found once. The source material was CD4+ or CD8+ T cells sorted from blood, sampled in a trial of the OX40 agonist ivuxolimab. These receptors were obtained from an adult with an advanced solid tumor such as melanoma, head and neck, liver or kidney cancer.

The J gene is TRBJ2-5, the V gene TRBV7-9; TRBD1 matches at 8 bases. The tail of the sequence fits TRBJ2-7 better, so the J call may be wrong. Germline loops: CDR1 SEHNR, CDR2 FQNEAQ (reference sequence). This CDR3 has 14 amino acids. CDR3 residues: CASSLKDRVHEQYF. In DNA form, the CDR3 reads TGTGCCAGCAGCTTAAAGGACAGGGTGCACGAGCAGTACTTC.

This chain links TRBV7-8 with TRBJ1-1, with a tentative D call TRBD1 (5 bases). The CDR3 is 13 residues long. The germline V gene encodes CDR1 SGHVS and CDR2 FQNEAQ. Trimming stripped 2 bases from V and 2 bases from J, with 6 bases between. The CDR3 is CASSLTGNTEAFF. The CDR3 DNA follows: TGTGCCAGCAGCTTAACAGGAAACACTGAAGCTTTCTTT.